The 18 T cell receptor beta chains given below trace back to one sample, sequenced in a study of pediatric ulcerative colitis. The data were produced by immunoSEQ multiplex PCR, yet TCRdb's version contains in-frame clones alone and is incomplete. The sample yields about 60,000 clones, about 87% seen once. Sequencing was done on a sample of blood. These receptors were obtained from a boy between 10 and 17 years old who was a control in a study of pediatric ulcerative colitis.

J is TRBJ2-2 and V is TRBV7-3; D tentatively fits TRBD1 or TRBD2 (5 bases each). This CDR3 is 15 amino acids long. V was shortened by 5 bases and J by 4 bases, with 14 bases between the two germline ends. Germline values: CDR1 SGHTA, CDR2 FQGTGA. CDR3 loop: CASSPGTFLTGELFF. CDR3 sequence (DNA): TGTGCCAGCAGCCCCGGGACCTTTCTCACCGGGGAGCTGTTTTTT.

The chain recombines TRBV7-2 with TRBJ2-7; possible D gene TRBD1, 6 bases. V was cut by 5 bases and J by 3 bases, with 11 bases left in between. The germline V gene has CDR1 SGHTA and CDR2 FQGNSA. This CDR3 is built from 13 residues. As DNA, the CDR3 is TGTGCCAGCAGCCGGGACAAAATCTACGAGCAGTACTTC. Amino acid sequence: CASSRDKIYEQYF.

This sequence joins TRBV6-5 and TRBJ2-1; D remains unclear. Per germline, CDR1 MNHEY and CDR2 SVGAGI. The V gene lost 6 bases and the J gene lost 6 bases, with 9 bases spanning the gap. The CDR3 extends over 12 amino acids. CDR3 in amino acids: CASSRDANEQFF. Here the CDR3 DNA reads TGTGCCAGCAGCCGCGACGCCAATGAGCAGTTCTTC.

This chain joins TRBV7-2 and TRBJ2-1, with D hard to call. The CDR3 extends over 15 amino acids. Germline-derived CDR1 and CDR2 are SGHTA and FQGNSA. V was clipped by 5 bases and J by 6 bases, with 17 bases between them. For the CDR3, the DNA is TGTGCCAGCAGCCTGTGGAAAGGCCGTTCCAATGAGCAGTTCTTC. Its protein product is CASSLWKGRSNEQFF.

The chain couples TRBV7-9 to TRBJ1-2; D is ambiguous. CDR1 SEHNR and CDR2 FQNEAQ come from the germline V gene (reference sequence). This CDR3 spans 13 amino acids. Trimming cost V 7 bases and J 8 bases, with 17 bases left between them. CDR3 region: CASNSPPGLGYTF. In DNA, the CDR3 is TGTGCCAGCAACTCTCCGCCGGGGTTAGGCTACACCTTC.

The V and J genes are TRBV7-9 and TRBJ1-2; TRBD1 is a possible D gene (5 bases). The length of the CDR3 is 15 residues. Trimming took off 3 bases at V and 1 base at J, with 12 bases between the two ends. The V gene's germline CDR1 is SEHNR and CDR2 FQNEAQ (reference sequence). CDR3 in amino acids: CASSLWGAYNYGYTF. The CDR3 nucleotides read TGTGCCAGCAGCTTGTGGGGCGCATATAACTATGGCTACACCTTC.

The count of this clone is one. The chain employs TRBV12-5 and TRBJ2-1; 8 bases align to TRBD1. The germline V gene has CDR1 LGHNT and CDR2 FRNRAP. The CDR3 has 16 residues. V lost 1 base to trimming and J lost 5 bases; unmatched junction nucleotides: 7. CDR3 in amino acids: CASGLGTGTLNNEQFF. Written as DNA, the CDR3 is TGTGCTAGTGGTTTGGGGACAGGGACCTTGAACAATGAGCAGTTCTTC.

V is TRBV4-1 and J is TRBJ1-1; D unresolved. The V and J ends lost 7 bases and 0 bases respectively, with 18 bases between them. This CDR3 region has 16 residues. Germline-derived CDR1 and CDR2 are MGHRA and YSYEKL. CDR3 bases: TGCGCCAGCACCAACCATTGGAAGTCCCTGAACACTGAAGCTTTCTTT. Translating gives CASTNHWKSLNTEAFF.

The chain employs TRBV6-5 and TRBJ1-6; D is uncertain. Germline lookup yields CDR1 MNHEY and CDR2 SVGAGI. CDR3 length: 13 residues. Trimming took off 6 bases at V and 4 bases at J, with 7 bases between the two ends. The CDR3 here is CASRWGYNSPLHF. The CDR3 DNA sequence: TGTGCCAGCAGGTGGGGTTATAATTCACCCCTCCACTTT.

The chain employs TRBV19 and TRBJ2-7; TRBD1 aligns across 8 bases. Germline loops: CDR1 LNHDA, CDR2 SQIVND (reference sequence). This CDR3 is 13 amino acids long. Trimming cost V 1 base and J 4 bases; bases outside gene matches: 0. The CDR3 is CASSIGTGYEQYF. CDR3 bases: TGTGCCAGTAGTATAGGGACAGGGTACGAGCAGTACTTC.

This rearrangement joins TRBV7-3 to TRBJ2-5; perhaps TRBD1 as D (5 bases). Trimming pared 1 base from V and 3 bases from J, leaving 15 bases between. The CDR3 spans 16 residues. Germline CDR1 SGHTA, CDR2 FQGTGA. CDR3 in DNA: TGTGCCAGCAGCTTAAGTACAGGCCGCGGAAAAGAGACCCAGTACTTC. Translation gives CASSLSTGRGKETQYF.

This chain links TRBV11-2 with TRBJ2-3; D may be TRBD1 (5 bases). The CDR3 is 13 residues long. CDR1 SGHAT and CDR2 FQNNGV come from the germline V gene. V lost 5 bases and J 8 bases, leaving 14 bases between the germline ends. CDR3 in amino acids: CASSGWTHPTQYF. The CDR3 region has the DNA TGTGCCAGCAGCGGATGGACACACCCTACGCAGTATTTT.

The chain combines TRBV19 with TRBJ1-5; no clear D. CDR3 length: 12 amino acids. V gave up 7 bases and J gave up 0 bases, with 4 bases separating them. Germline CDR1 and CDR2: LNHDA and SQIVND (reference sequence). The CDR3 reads CASTGSNQPQHF. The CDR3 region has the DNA TGTGCCAGTACCGGTAGCAATCAGCCCCAGCATTTT.

CDR3 coding DNA: TGTGCCAGTAGTATTGAGGGAAATGAAAAACTGTTTTTT. Its protein is CASSIEGNEKLFF. The chain is built from TRBV19 and TRBJ1-4; D is ambiguous. V was pared by 3 bases and J by 5 bases, with 7 bases between. CDR1 and CDR2 (germline): LNHDA, SQIVND (reference sequence). This CDR3 has 13 residues.

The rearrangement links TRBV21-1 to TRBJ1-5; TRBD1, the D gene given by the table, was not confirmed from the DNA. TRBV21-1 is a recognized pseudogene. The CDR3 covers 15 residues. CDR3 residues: CASPKRGQANQPQHF. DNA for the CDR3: TGTGCCAGCCCAAAGAGGGGACAGGCAAATCAGCCCCAGCATTTT.

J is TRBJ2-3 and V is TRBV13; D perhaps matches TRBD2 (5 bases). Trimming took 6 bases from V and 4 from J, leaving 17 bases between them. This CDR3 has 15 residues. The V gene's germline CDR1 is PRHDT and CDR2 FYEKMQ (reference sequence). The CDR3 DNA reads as TGTGCCAGCAGTCGCCGGGAAGGTCTCGCAGATACGCAGTATTTT. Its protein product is CASSRREGLADTQYF.

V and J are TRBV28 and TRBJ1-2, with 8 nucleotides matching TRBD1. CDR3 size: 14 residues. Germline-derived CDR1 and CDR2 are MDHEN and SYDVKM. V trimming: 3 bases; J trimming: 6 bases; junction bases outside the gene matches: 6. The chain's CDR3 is CASSFQGARNGYTF. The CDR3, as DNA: TGTGCCAGCAGTTTCCAGGGGGCGCGCAATGGCTACACCTTC.

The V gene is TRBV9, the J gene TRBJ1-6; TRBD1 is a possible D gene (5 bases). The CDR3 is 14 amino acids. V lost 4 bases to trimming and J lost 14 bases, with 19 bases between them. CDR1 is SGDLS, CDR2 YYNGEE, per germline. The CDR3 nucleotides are TGTGCCAGCAGCATTGGGGACGGGAAATTCACCCTCCACTTT. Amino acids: CASSIGDGKFTLHF. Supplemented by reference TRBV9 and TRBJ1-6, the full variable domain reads DSGVTQTPKHLITATGQRVTLRCSPRSGDLSVYWYQQSLDQGLQFLIQYYNGEERAKGNILERFSAQQFPDLHSELNLSSLELGDSALYFCASSIGDGKFTLHFGNGTRLTVT.